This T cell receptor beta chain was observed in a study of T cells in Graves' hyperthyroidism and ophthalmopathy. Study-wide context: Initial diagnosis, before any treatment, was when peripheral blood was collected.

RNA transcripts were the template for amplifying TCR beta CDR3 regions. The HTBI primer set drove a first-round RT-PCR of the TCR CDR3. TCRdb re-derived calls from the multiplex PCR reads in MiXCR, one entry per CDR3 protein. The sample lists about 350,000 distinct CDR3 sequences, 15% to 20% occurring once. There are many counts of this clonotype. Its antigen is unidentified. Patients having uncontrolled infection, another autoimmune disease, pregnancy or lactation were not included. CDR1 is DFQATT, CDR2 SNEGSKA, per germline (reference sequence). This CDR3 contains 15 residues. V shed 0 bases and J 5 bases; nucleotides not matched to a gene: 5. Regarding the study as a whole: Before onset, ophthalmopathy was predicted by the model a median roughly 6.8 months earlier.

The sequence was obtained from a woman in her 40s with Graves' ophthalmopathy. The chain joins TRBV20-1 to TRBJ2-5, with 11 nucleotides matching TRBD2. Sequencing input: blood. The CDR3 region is CSAREIAGGPETQYF. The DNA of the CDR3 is TGCAGTGCTAGAGAAATAGCGGGAGGGCCGGAGACCCAGTACTTC.